The subject of this entry is one TCR beta chain. Its antigen is unidentified. Clones were read by immunoSEQ multiplex PCR, and TCRdb kept only the in-frame ones, dropping some. The profile shows about 1.1 million clones, around three quarters of them singletons. This sample was taken from a study of shared clonotypes between healthy human individuals. Study-level results: The four-donor shared clonotypes exceeded non-shared clonotypes in generation probability, with non-shared ones scoring lower. Rarefaction gave evidence that sorted-subset sequencing remained incomplete despite large depth.

CDR3 length: 15 amino acids. Trimming took off 6 bases at V and 0 bases at J, with 16 bases between the two ends. The germline CDR1 and CDR2 sequences are SQVTM and ANQGSEA. The receptor was derived from a man in his late teens or twenties in good health. Some clones in this sample may be carry-over from other donors' samples. The chain is built from TRBV29-1 and TRBJ2-3; a possible D gene is TRBD2 (5 bases). The specimen was memory CD4+ T cells from PBMCs. The subset denotes: CD45RA-negative fraction. For the CDR3, the DNA is TGCAGCGTGCGGACTTCCGAAAGCAGCACAGATACGCAGTATTTT. Protein sequence: CSVRTSESSTDTQYF.